One T cell receptor (beta chain) is described in this entry. As yet, its antigen is unknown. There are 12 residues in the CDR3. Germline CDR1 and CDR2: SEHNR and FQNEAQ (reference sequence). V dropped 5 bases and J dropped 7 bases, with 8 bases sitting between them. It was cDNA, reverse transcribed from extracted RNA, that served as the sequencing template. Clones were read by immunoSEQ multiplex PCR, and TCRdb kept only the in-frame ones, dropping some. The table shows 35,000 to 45,000 clones, with roughly 92% occurring only once. The entry originates in a study of CD8+ T cells in alopecia areata. Treatment meaning: oral pan-JAK inhibitor, 5-10 mg twice daily. General study results and limits: There were many expanded lesional clones persisting in scalp and blood during tofacitinib.

This chain joins TRBV7-9 and TRBJ2-2; D may be TRBD1 (5 bases). The sequence came from a human donor with alopecia areata. The sample consisted of CD8+ T cells sorted from blood, taken at week 24, from a patient treated with tofacitinib. CDR3 sequence (DNA): TGTGCCAGCAGCCCCGACAGCGGGGAGCTGTTTTTT. The encoded protein is CASSPDSGELFF.